The 27 T cell receptor beta chains below all came from one sample that was sequenced in a study of OX40 agonist ivuxolimab in advanced cancers. Assay used: immunoSEQ multiplex PCR; TCRdb lists only in-frame clones, some missing. The table has tens of thousands of clones, about 88% seen once. Source: CD4+ or CD8+ T cells sorted from blood, taken in a trial of the OX40 agonist ivuxolimab. The receptors were sampled from an adult with an advanced solid tumor such as melanoma, head and neck, liver or kidney cancer.

The V gene is TRBV2, the J gene TRBJ2-7, with D maybe TRBD1 (6 bases). Germline V CDR1 and CDR2: SNHLY, FYNNEI. With 6 bases removed from V and 0 bases from J, the gap between germline ends came to 12 bases. CDR3 length: 14 residues. CDR3 sequence reads: CASRPGDISYEQYF. Here the CDR3 DNA reads TGTGCCAGCAGGCCAGGGGATATCTCCTACGAGCAGTACTTC.

The chain joins TRBV19 to TRBJ2-7; D call uncertain. V was trimmed by 0 bases and J by 2 bases, leaving 11 bases between them. The V gene's germline CDR1 is LNHDA and CDR2 SQIVND (reference sequence). The CDR3 is 15 residues long. The CDR3 reads CASSIDNNGPYEQYF. CDR3 in DNA: TGTGCCAGTAGTATAGATAACAACGGACCCTACGAGCAGTACTTC.

This rearrangement joins TRBV16 to TRBJ2-6; no reliable D call. The CDR3 has 15 residues. The V end was cut by 5 bases, the J end by 4 bases, with 12 bases between. CDR1 and CDR2 (germline): KGHSY, FQNENV. CDR3 amino acids: CASSGQVSGANVLTF. The CDR3 DNA reads TGTGCCAGCAGCGGTCAGGTTTCAGGGGCCAACGTCCTGACTTTC.

The V call is TRBV11-2, the J call TRBJ1-5; 9 positions match TRBD1. CDR3 length equals 13 residues. V lost 4 bases, J lost 5 bases, and 0 bases stayed unmatched. Per the germline V gene, CDR1 is SGHAT and CDR2 is FQNNGV. The CDR3 spells CASSWTGDQPQHF. The CDR3, as DNA: TGTGCCAGCAGCTGGACAGGGGATCAGCCCCAGCATTTT.

The sample holds one count of this clone. The V call is TRBV2, the J call TRBJ2-3; no firm D call. The length of the CDR3 is 15 residues. The germline V and J ends were trimmed by 3 bases and 2 bases, with 12 bases remaining between them. CDR1 is SNHLY and CDR2 is FYNNEI in the germline V gene. The CDR3 loop reads CASSDFGLITDTQYF. CDR3 coding DNA: TGTGCCAGCAGTGATTTCGGGCTAATCACAGATACGCAGTATTTT.

The chain has TRBV9 and TRBJ1-4; D remains unclear. The CDR3 covers 14 residues. Germline CDR1 SGDLS, CDR2 YYNGEE. Trimming took 2 bases from V and 2 from J, leaving 7 bases between them. The CDR3 region is CASSVRQTNEKLFF. CDR3 in DNA: TGTGCCAGCAGCGTGCGTCAGACTAATGAAAAACTGTTTTTT.

The rearrangement uses TRBV9 and TRBJ2-4, with D perhaps matching TRBD1 or TRBD2 (5 bases each). Trimming removed 0 bases at V and 1 base at J, with 17 bases between. Per the germline V gene, CDR1 is SGDLS and CDR2 is YYNGEE. The CDR3 runs 18 residues. The CDR3 loop is CASSVAVGEGSAKNIQYF. The DNA of the CDR3 is TGTGCCAGCAGCGTAGCAGTAGGAGAGGGGTCGGCCAAAAACATTCAGTACTTC.

The chain is built from TRBV6-1 and TRBJ2-2; 7 bases fit TRBD2. The trim removed 6 bases at V and 2 bases at J, leaving 3 bases unmatched. This CDR3 is 14 amino acids long. Germline V gives CDR1 MNHNS, CDR2 SASEGT. The chain's CDR3 is CASRRESNTGELFF. For the CDR3, the DNA is TGTGCCAGCAGGCGGGAGAGCAACACCGGGGAGCTGTTTTTT.

This sequence joins TRBV5-4 and TRBJ1-1; D is ambiguous. Germline V gives CDR1 SGHNT, CDR2 YYREEE (reference sequence). This CDR3 is 15 amino acids long. The V end was cut by 0 bases, the J end by 7 bases, with 16 bases between. In DNA form, the CDR3 reads TGTGCCAGCAGCTTGGCCGAGAGGGAATGGGGTGAAGCTTTCTTT. It yields the protein CASSLAEREWGEAFF.

V usage is TRBV9 and J usage is TRBJ2-1; D call uncertain. Germline assignment: CDR1 SGDLS and CDR2 YYNGEE. This CDR3 is 11 amino acids long. In nucleotides, the CDR3 is TGTGCTTCTGGGACCTACAATGAGCAGTTCTTC. Translation gives CASGTYNEQFF.

V usage is TRBV5-4 and J usage is TRBJ1-1; 7 nucleotides line up with TRBD1. The CDR3 loop spans 15 amino acids. Germline V gives CDR1 SGHNT, CDR2 YYREEE (reference sequence). The junction had 8 bases not matched to a gene; V was cut back by 6 bases and J by 0 bases. The CDR3 DNA is TGTGCCAGCACTCCCGGGACAGCCATGAACACTGAAGCTTTCTTT. Amino acids: CASTPGTAMNTEAFF.

This clone was seen once. The chain has TRBV5-4 and TRBJ2-1; TRBD1 aligns across 8 bases. CDR1 and CDR2 (germline): SGHNT, YYREEE (reference sequence). Trimming removed 3 bases from V and 8 bases from J; junction bases left unmatched: 7. This CDR3 contains 14 residues. CDR3 sequence (DNA): TGTGCCAGCAGCTCCTATTCAGGGGGCGATGAGCAGTTCTTC. Its protein product is CASSSYSGGDEQFF.

V usage is TRBV18 and J usage is TRBJ2-3; 14 nucleotides agree with TRBD2. In germline, CDR1 is KGHSH, CDR2 LQKENI. Trimming took 3 bases from V and 4 from J; bases not matched to a gene: 3. The CDR3 contains 16 residues. The CDR3 DNA is TGTGCCAGCTCACCCGGGACTAGCGGGAGTGCAGATACGCAGTATTTT. Translating it yields CASSPGTSGSADTQYF.

The chain uses TRBV11-2 and TRBJ2-2, with a tentative D call TRBD1 (6 bases). This CDR3 is built from 15 residues. Between the trimmed V and J ends, which lost 1 base and 5 bases, there was a span of 11 bases. Per germline, CDR1 SGHAT and CDR2 FQNNGV. This chain's CDR3 is CASSLGGRVTGELFF. The CDR3 DNA reads TGTGCCAGCAGCTTAGGGGGGCGGGTAACCGGGGAGCTGTTTTTT. The full variable domain, in which reference TRBV11-2 and TRBJ2-2 provide the parts outside the CDR3, is EAGVAQSPRYKIIEKRQSVAFWCNPISGHATLYWYQQILGQGPKLLIQFQNNGVVDDSQLPKDRFSAERLKGVDSTLKIQPAKLEDSAVYLCASSLGGRVTGELFFGEGSRLTVL.

The rearrangement joins TRBV7-3 to TRBJ2-5; 7 bases are a match to TRBD1. The germline V gene encodes CDR1 SGHTA and CDR2 FQGTGA. This CDR3 has 13 residues. Losses at the gene ends were 4 bases for V and 7 bases for J; bases not matched to a gene: 6. The chain's CDR3 is CASSSTGSGTQYF. CDR3 in DNA: TGTGCCAGCAGCTCGACAGGGTCGGGGACCCAGTACTTC.

This chain uses TRBV11-2 with TRBJ1-3; no reliable D call. V lost 1 base, J lost 0 bases, and 4 bases lay in between. This CDR3 contains 14 residues. Germline values: CDR1 SGHAT, CDR2 FQNNGV. CDR3 nucleotide sequence: TGTGCCAGCAGCTTAGGAGGCTCTGGAAACACCATATATTTT. Its protein product is CASSLGGSGNTIYF.

Here the CDR3 DNA reads TGTGCCAGCTCACCACCCGGACAGCTTCTCACAGATACGCAGTATTTT. Translated, it gives CASSPPGQLLTDTQYF. V gene TRBV18 combines with J gene TRBJ2-3; TRBD1 might be the D (6 bases). The CDR3 is 16 amino acids. Deletions cut 0 bases from V and 2 bases from J, with 12 bases between. Per germline, CDR1 KGHSH and CDR2 LQKENI.

The chain is built from TRBV5-4 and TRBJ1-5; unclear D gene. V shed 2 bases and J shed 1 base, with 7 bases lying between them. The CDR3 contains 14 residues. CDR1 and CDR2 (germline): SGHNT, YYREEE (reference sequence). The CDR3 DNA follows: TGTGCCAGCAGCTTCGCTGGGAGCAATCAGCCCCAGCATTTT. This sequence encodes CASSFAGSNQPQHF.

The chain employs TRBV5-1 and TRBJ2-3, with TRBD2 matching 9 bases. Germline V CDR1 and CDR2: SGHRS, YFSETQ. V was clipped by 6 bases and J by 2 bases; unmatched bases: 4. The CDR3 has 14 residues. The CDR3 nucleotides are TGCGCCAGCATGGCGGGGGGGCCCACAGATACGCAGTATTTT. Translating it yields CASMAGGPTDTQYF. The full variable domain, its missing parts supplied by reference TRBV5-1 and TRBJ2-3, is KAGVTQTPRYLIKTRGQQVTLSCSPISGHRSVSWYQQTPGQGLQFLFEYFSETQRNKGNFPGRFSGRQFSNSRSEMNVSTLELGDSALYLCASMAGGPTDTQYFGPGTRLTVL.

The rearrangement uses TRBV6-5 and TRBJ1-2; no reliable D call. This CDR3 contains 12 residues. Trimming removed 5 bases from V and 4 bases from J, with 8 bases in between. Germline V gives CDR1 MNHEY, CDR2 SVGAGI. CDR3 loop: CASSPNSYGYTF. The CDR3 bases are TGTGCCAGCAGTCCCAACAGCTATGGCTACACCTTC.

This clone turned up a few times. The gene calls are TRBV7-6 and TRBJ1-1, with D maybe TRBD1 (5 bases). V was pared by 1 base and J by 1 base, with 10 bases between. The CDR3 is 15 amino acids. Germline CDR1 SGHVS, CDR2 FNYEAQ. CDR3 amino acids: CASSLGPGGNTEAFF. The CDR3 nucleotides are TGTGCCAGCAGCTTAGGTCCCGGGGGGAACACTGAAGCTTTCTTT.

This chain links TRBV10-2 with TRBJ2-3; 14 nucleotides agree with TRBD2. CDR1 and CDR2 (germline): WSHSY, SAAADI. The CDR3 is made up of 15 amino acids. V was clipped by 6 bases and J by 5 bases; unmatched bases: 4. The CDR3 bases are TGCGCCAGCAGCAGGACTAGCGGGGGGTTAGATACGCAGTATTTT. The encoded protein is CASSRTSGGLDTQYF.

The J gene is TRBJ2-7, the V gene TRBV5-5, with D perhaps matching TRBD1 (6 bases). The CDR3 length is 15 residues. Trimming removed 0 bases from V and 5 bases from J, with 15 bases in between. Germline V gene data show CDR1 as SGHKS and CDR2 as YYEKEE (reference sequence). CDR3 residues: CASSLGGGRRNEQYF. CDR3 nucleotides: TGTGCCAGCAGCTTGGGAGGGGGAAGACGCAACGAGCAGTACTTC.

The J gene is TRBJ1-3, the V gene TRBV29-1, with TRBD1 as a possible D gene (5 bases). This CDR3 has 14 amino acids. V lost 4 bases and J lost 4, with 14 bases in between. Germline values: CDR1 SQVTM, CDR2 ANQGSEA. The CDR3 nucleotides are TGCAGCGTTGTACGAGTGGGGCTCGGAAACACCATATATTTT. Encoded protein: CSVVRVGLGNTIYF.

The chain links TRBV6-6 to TRBJ1-1; no firm D call. Germline assignment: CDR1 MNHNY and CDR2 SVGAGI (reference sequence). The CDR3 runs 14 residues. V lost 2 bases to trimming and J lost 2 bases, with 9 bases between them. In nucleotides, the CDR3 is TGTGCCAGCAGTTACGAGGGTCCTAACACTGAAGCTTTCTTT. Translation: CASSYEGPNTEAFF.

The chain combines TRBV27 with TRBJ2-2; D possibly corresponds to TRBD1 (5 bases). Germline V CDR1 and CDR2: MNHEY, SMNVEV (reference sequence). V was cut by 5 bases and J by 1 base, with 8 bases left in between. There are 14 residues in the CDR3. The CDR3 sequence: CASSRTQNTGELFF. Here the CDR3 DNA reads TGTGCCAGCAGTAGGACACAGAACACCGGGGAGCTGTTTTTT.

The gene calls are TRBV15 and TRBJ2-1; D possibly corresponds to TRBD2 (6 bases). The CDR3 covers 16 residues. The V end lost 3 bases, the J end lost 7 bases, and 19 bases lay between the germline ends. Germline-derived CDR1 and CDR2 are LNHNV and YYDKDF (reference sequence). This chain's CDR3 is CATSRGAVAGRNEQFF. The CDR3, as DNA: TGTGCCACCAGCAGGGGCGCGGTGGCAGGGAGGAATGAGCAGTTCTTC.